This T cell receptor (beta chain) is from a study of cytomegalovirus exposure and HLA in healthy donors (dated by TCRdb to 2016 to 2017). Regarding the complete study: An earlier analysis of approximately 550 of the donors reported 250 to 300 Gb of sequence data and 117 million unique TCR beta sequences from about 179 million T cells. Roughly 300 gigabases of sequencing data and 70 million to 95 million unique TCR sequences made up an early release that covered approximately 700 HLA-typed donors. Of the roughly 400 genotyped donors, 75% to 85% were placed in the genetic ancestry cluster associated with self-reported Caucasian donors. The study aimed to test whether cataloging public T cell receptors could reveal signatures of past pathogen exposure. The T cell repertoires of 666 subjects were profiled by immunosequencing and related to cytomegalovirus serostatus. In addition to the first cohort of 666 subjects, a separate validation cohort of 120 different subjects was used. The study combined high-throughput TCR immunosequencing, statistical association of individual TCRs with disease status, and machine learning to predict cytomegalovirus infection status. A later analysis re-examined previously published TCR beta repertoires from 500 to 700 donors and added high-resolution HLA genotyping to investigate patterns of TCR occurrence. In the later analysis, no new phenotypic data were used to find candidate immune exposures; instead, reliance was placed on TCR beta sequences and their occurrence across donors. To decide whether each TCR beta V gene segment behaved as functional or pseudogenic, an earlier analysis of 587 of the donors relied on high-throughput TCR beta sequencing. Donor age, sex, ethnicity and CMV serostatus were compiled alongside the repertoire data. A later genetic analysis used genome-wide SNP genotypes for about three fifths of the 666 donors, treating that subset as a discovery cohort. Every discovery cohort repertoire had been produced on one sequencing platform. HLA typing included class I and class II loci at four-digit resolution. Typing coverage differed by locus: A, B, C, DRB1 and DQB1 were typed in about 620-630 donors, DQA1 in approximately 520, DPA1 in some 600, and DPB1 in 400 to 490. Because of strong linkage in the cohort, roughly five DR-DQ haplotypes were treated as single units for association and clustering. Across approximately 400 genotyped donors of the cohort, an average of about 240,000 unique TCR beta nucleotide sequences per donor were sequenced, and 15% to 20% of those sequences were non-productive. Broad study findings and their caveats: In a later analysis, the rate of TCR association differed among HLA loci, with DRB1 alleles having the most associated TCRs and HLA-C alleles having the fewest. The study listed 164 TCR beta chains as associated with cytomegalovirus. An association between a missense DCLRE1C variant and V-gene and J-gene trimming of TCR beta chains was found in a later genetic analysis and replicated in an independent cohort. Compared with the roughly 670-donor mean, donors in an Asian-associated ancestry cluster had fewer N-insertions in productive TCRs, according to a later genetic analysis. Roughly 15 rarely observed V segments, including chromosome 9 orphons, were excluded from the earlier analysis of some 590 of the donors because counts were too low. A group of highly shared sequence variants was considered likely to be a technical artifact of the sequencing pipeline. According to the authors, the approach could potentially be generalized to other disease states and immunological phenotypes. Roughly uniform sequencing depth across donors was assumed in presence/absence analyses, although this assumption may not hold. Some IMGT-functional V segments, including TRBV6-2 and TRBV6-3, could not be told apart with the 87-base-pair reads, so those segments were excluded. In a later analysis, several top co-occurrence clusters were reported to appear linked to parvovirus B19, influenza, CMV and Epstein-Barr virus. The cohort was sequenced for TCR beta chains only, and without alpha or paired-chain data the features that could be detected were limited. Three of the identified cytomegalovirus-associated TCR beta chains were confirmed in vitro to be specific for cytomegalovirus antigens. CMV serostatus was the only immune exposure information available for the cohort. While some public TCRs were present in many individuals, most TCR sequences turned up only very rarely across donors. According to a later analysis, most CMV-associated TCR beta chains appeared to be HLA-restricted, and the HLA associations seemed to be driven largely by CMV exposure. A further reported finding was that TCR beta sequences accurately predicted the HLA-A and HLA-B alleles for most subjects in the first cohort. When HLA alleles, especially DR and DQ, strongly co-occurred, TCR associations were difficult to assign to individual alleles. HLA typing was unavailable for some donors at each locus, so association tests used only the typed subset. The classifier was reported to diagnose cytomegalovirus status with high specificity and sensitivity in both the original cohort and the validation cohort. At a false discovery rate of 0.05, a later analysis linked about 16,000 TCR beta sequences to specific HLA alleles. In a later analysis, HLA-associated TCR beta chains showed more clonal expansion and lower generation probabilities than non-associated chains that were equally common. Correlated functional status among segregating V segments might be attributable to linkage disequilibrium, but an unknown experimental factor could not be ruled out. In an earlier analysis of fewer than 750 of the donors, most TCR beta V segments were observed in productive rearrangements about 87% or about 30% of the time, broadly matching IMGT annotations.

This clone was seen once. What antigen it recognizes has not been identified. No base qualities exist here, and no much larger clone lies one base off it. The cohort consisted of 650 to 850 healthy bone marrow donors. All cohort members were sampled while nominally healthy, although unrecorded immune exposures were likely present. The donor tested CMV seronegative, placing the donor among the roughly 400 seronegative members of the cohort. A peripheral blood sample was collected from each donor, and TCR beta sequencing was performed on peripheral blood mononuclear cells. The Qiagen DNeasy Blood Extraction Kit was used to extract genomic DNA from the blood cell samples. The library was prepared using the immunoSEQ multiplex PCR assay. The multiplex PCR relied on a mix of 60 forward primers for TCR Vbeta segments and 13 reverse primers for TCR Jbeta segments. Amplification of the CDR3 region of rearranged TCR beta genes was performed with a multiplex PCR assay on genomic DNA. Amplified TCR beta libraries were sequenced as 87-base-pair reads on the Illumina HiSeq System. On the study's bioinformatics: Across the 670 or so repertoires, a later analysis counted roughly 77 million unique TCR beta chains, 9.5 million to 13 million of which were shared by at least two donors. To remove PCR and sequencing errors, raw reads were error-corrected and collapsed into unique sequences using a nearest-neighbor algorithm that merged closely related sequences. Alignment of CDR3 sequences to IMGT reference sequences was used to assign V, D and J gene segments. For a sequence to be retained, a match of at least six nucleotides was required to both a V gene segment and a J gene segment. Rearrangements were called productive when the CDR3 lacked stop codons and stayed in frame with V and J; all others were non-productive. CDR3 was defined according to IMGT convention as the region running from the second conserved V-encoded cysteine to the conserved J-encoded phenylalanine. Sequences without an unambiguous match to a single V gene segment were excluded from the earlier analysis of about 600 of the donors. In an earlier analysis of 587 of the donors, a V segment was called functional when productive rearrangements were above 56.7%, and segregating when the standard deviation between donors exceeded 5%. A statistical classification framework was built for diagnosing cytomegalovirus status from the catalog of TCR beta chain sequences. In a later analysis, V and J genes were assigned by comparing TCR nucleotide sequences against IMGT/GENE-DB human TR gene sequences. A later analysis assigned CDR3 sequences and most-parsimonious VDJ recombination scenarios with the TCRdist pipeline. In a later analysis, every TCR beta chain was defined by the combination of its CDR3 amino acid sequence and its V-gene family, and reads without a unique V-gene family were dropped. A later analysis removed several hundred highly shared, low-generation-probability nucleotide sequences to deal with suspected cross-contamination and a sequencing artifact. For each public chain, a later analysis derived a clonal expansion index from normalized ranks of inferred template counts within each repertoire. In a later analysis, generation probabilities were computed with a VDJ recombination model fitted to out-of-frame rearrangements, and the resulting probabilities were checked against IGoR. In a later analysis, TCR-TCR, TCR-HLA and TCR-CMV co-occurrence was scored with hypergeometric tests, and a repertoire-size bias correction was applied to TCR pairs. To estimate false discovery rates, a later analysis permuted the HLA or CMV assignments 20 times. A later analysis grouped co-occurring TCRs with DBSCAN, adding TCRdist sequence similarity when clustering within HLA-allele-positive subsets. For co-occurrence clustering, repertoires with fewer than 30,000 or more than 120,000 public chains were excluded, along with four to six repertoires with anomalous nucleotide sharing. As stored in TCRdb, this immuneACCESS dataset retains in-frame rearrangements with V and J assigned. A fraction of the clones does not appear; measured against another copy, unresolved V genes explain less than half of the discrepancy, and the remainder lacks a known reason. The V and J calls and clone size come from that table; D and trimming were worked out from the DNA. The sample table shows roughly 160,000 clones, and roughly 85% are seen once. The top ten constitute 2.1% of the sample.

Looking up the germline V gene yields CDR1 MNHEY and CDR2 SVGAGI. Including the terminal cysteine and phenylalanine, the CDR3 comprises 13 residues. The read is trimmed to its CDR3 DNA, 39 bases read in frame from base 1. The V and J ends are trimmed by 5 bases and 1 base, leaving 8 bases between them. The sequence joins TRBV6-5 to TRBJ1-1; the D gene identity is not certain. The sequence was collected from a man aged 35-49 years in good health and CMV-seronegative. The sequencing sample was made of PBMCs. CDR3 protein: CASSLHGNTEAFF. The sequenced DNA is TGTGCCAGCAGTCTTCACGGGAACACTGAAGCTTTCTTT.